The rows below give T cell receptor beta chains drawn from one sample of a study of response to subunit inactivated influenza vaccine. TCRdb re-derived calls from the RT-PCR reads in MiXCR, one entry per CDR3 protein. The table includes approximately 490,000 distinct CDR3 sequences, approximately 7.8% detected once. The specimen comprised PBMCs from blood, sampled 23 to 25 months after vaccination. All receptors come from a man between 50 and 70 years old who received an inactivated influenza vaccine. Each CDR3 is given without its conserved first and last residue. The order of the fields is V gene, J gene, CDR3 protein.

>TRBV3-1|TRBJ1-4
ASSQGTGLVEKLF
>TRBV7-8|TRBJ2-7
ASSARLVSYEQY
>TRBV29-1|TRBJ2-2
SVSQGAKNTGELF
>TRBV4-1|TRBJ2-2
ASSPRSGQGPTGELF
>TRBV7-6|TRBJ2-1
ASSLSLVNEQF
>TRBV20-1|TRBJ2-2
SASPTLAGATGELF
>TRBV6-2/TRBV6-3|TRBJ1-1
ASRVAGGTEAF
>TRBV4-1|TRBJ1-4
ASSETGTGVHTTNEKLF
>TRBV6-1|TRBJ1-3
ASMSGAVGNTIY
>TRBV28|TRBJ2-2
ASSTGQGVTGELF
>TRBV20-1|TRBJ2-1
CAGDRGRSYNEQF
>TRBV7-8|TRBJ2-2
ASSSRRTGELF
>TRBV6-2/TRBV6-3|TRBJ1-1
ASSYSGRAF
>TRBV5-1|TRBJ2-2
ASSGGGARTGELF
>TRBV20-1|TRBJ1-4
SAKAFGGKLF
>TRBV6-5|TRBJ2-3
ASSYSLSLVGGDTQY
>TRBV27|TRBJ1-1
ASSPRFAGGTEAF
>TRBV4-2|TRBJ1-4
ASSQRFAQGIANEKLF
>TRBV20-1|TRBJ1-2
SAMFRQANYGYT
>TRBV3-1|TRBJ2-7
ASSKEAPWTYEQY
>TRBV28|TRBJ2-1
ASSPGQGGTNEQF
>TRBV4-3|TRBJ2-2
ASSHDTSNTGELF
>TRBV4-3|TRBJ1-4
ASSQARGVGEKLF
>TRBV7-9|TRBJ2-3
ASSLKQTGNYDTQY
>TRBV24-1|TRBJ1-5
AASDPVDRDSNQPQH
>TRBV5-1|TRBJ1-6
ASSQPGQGSSYNSPLH
>TRBV7-3|TRBJ2-1
ASGSLPNEQF
>TRBV4-1|TRBJ2-7
ASSQEGQEYYQPRVYEQY
>TRBV29-1|TRBJ2-5
SVEFSGSQETQY
>TRBV29-1|TRBJ2-7
SVRTESYEQY
>TRBV19|TRBJ2-3
ASSIQGASTDTQY
>TRBV6-2/TRBV6-3|TRBJ2-1
ASQFTKVGMTYNEQF
>TRBV4-1|TRBJ1-4
ASSPSGTGQLLF
>TRBV6-1|TRBJ2-7
ASSDRGTYEQY
>TRBV11-2|TRBJ2-5
ASSPTSGWGRFQETQY
>TRBV20-1|TRBJ2-7
SAREFSGSSWEQY
>TRBV6-1|TRBJ1-1
ASKKGQAATEAF
>TRBV5-1|TRBJ2-3
ASSLSGGQTDTQY
>TRBV29-1|TRBJ1-2
SVDRALRDYGYT
>TRBV10-3|TRBJ1-1
ASRTGENTEAF
>TRBV20-1|TRBJ2-3
SARDVRLDTDTQY
>TRBV5-5|TRBJ2-1
ASIPIGTGDNEQF